Listed below are T cell receptor beta chains from one sample, sequenced in a study of human T cells and chemical hapten exposure. MiXCR, applied by TCRdb to the RACE reads, yields one record per CDR3 protein. Of fewer than 500,000 distinct CDR3 sequences in the sample, 4.8% are singletons; the top ten hold 2% to 2.5%. The input for sequencing was whole blood, taken in connection with sensitization to the hapten diphenylcyclopropenone (DPC). These receptors were obtained from a woman aged 45-59 years with alopecia areata. Some clones in this sample may be carry-over from other donors' samples. CDR3s include the opening cysteine and the closing phenylalanine or tryptophan. Each record gives: V gene, clone size, J gene, D gene, CDR3 protein, CDR3 DNA. A D gene is named only where the DNA matches it firmly. Rows give clone size only sometimes, using once, few, many, or a class for an expanded clone.

TRBV28	few	TRBJ2-7	TRBD1	CASRPPSGTGDRYEQYF	TGTGCCAGCAGACCCCCCTCCGGGACAGGGGATAGATACGAGCAGTACTTC
TRBV14	many	TRBJ1-1	.	CASSQVRYLNTEAFF	TGTGCCAGCAGCCAAGTAAGGTACCTGAACACTGAAGCTTTCTTT
TRBV29-1	.	TRBJ2-7	.	CSVGQPTTEQYF	TGCAGCGTTGGACAGCCGACCACAGAGCAGTACTTC
TRBV11-1	few	TRBJ1-2	TRBD1	CASSPGQASGYTF	TGTGCCAGCAGCCCGGGACAGGCGTCTGGCTACACCTTC
TRBV20-1	many	TRBJ1-2	.	CSARDSPDFLGYTF	TGCAGTGCTAGAGATTCCCCGGACTTCTTGGGCTACACCTTC
TRBV12-3/TRBV12-4	many	TRBJ2-4	TRBD2	CASSLWGGLAEKNIQYF	TGTGCCAGCAGTTTATGGGGAGGGCTAGCGGAAAAAAACATTCAGTACTTC
TRBV13	many	TRBJ2-1	TRBD2	CASSDDGTRGGSSYNEQFF	TGTGCCAGCAGCGACGATGGGACTAGAGGAGGGTCTTCCTACAATGAGCAGTTCTTC
TRBV28	few	TRBJ2-7	.	CASSLSLGRTYEQYF	TGTGCCAGCAGTTTAAGCCTAGGGCGGACCTACGAGCAGTACTTC
TRBV20-1	few	TRBJ2-3	TRBD2	CSAGPSTSGSSDTQYF	TGCAGTGCTGGCCCGTCGACTAGCGGGAGCTCAGATACGCAGTATTTT
TRBV6-5	.	TRBJ1-1	.	CASSRPWGGTEAFF	TGTGCCAGCAGCCGGCCGTGGGGGGGCACTGAAGCTTTCTTT
TRBV3-1	few	TRBJ1-2	.	CASSQPGNYGYTF	TGTGCCAGCAGCCAACCGGGAAACTATGGCTACACCTTC
TRBV20-1	many	TRBJ2-7	.	CSARDRDYEQYF	TGCAGTGCTAGAGATCGCGACTACGAGCAGTACTTC
TRBV20-1	many	TRBJ2-7	.	CSARRVDSGYEQYF	TGCAGTGCTAGACGAGTGGACAGTGGGTACGAGCAGTACTTC
TRBV7-3	few	TRBJ2-2	TRBD2	CASSPTSGGVTGELFF	TGTGCCAGCAGCCCGACTAGCGGGGGGGTCACCGGGGAGCTGTTTTTT
TRBV28	many	TRBJ2-3	TRBD1	CASKYVGQGAINTQYF	TGTGCCAGCAAGTACGTGGGACAGGGGGCGATAAATACGCAGTATTTT
TRBV30	few	TRBJ1-6	TRBD1	CAWSPGQGANSPLHF	TGTGCCTGGAGTCCGGGACAGGGGGCTAATTCACCCCTCCACTTT
TRBV6-6	many	TRBJ2-3	.	CASTGGIGQYF	TGTGCCAGCACCGGGGGAATCGGGCAGTATTTT
TRBV4-2	many	TRBJ1-1	.	CASSWGPLNTEAFF	TGTGCCAGCAGCTGGGGACCGTTGAACACTGAAGCTTTCTTT
TRBV27	many	TRBJ2-2	.	CASSLAFRGISNTGELFF	TGTGCCAGCAGTTTAGCTTTCCGGGGAATCTCGAACACCGGGGAGCTGTTTTTT
TRBV20-1	many	TRBJ2-1	TRBD2	CSSGTSGRGNEQFF	TGCAGTTCTGGGACTAGCGGGAGAGGGAATGAGCAGTTCTTC
TRBV20-1	many	TRBJ1-5	.	CSANRQNFSNQPQHF	TGCAGTGCTAATCGACAGAACTTTAGCAATCAGCCCCAGCATTTT
TRBV11-2	.	TRBJ1-1	.	CASSSSHGNTEAFF	TGTGCCAGCAGCAGTAGCCACGGGAACACTGAAGCTTTCTTT
TRBV5-1	many	TRBJ2-2	TRBD1	CASSPRTGDTGELFF	TGCGCCAGCAGCCCACGGACAGGGGACACCGGGGAGCTGTTTTTT
TRBV20-1	.	TRBJ1-2	.	CSAVRTHPLWGYTF	TGCAGTGCGGTCCGGACCCACCCCTTATGGGGCTACACCTTC
TRBV28	many	TRBJ1-6	TRBD1	CASRPNRGANNSPLHF	TGTGCCAGCAGGCCTAACAGGGGCGCAAATAATTCACCCCTCCACTTT
TRBV28	many	TRBJ2-7	TRBD1	CASRIPGGPSYEQYF	TGTGCCAGCAGAATTCCAGGGGGTCCTTCCTACGAGCAGTACTTC